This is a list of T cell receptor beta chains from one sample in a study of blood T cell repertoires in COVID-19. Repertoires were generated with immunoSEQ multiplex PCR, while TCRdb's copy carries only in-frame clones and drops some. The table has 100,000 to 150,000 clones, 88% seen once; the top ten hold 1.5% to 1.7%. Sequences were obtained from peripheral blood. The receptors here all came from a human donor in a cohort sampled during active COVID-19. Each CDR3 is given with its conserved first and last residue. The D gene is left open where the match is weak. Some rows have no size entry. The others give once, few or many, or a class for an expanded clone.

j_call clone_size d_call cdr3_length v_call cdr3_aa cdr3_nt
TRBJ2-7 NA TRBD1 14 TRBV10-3 CAIPDRGTFYEQYF TGTGCCATTCCTGACAGGGGGACATTTTACGAGCAGTACTTC
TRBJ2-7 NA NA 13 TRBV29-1 CSVSRQGPYEQYF TGCAGCGTTTCAAGGCAGGGGCCCTACGAGCAGTACTTC
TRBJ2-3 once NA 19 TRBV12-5 CASGHPPGASPGGTDTQYF TGTGCTAGTGGGCACCCTCCGGGAGCCTCCCCTGGCGGCACAGATACGCAGTATTTT
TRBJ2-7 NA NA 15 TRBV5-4 CASSPGGQGAYEQYF TGTGCCAGCAGCCCAGGGGGGCAGGGCGCCTACGAGCAGTACTTC
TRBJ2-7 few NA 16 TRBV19 CASHHRWGGLIYEQYF TGTGCCAGCCACCACCGATGGGGGGGGCTGATCTACGAGCAGTACTTC
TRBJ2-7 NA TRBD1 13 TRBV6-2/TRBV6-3 CASSKDRDYEQYF TGTGCCAGCAGCAAAGACAGGGACTACGAGCAGTACTTC
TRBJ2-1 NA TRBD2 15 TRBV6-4 CASSVSSGAGNEQFF TGTGCCAGCAGTGTCTCTAGCGGGGCGGGAAATGAGCAGTTCTTC
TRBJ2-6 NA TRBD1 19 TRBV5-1 CASSSGSGQGILGANVLTF TGCGCCAGCAGCTCAGGATCGGGACAGGGTATTCTGGGGGCCAACGTCCTGACTTTC
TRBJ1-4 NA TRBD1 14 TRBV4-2 CASSQRGPDEKLFF TGTGCCAGCAGCCAAAGGGGGCCGGATGAAAAACTGTTTTTT
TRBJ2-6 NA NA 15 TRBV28 CASSPQGFGANVLTF TGTGCCAGCAGTCCACAGGGATTTGGGGCCAACGTCCTGACTTTC
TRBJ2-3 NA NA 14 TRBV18 CASSPDTNTDTQYF TGTGCCAGCTCACCAGACACGAACACAGATACGCAGTATTTT
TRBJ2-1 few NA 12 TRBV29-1 CSVVERGNEQFF TGCAGCGTTGTCGAACGGGGCAATGAGCAGTTCTTC
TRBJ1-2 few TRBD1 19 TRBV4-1 CASSHATVQWDRGNYGYTF TGCGCCAGCAGCCATGCAACGGTTCAGTGGGACAGGGGGAACTATGGCTACACCTTC
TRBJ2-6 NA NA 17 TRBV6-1 CASSDPVTVSGANVLTF TGTGCCAGCAGTGACCCTGTTACGGTCTCTGGGGCCAACGTCCTGACTTTC
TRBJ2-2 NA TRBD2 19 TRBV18 CASSPPGLAGALRGGELFF TGTGCCAGCTCACCACCGGGGCTAGCGGGGGCCCTGCGAGGCGGGGAGCTGTTTTTT
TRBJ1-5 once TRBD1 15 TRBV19 CASSIGQGGVQPQHF TGTGCCAGTAGTATAGGACAGGGGGGAGTTCAGCCCCAGCATTTT
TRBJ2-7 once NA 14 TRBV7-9 CASGKQTSSYEQYF TGTGCCAGCGGAAAACAGACAAGCTCCTACGAGCAGTACTTC
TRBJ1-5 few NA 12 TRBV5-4 CASSINDQPQHF TGTGCCAGCAGCATCAATGATCAGCCCCAGCATTTT
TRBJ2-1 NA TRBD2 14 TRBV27 CASMSGTSGGSKFF TGTGCCAGCATGTCTGGGACTAGCGGGGGTAGTAAGTTCTTC
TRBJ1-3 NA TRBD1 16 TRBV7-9 CASSGSTGDSGNTIYF TGTGCCAGCAGCGGAAGCACAGGGGACTCTGGAAACACCATATATTTT
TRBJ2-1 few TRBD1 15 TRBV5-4 CASSPGTGGLNEQFF TGTGCCAGCAGTCCCGGGACAGGGGGCTTGAATGAGCAGTTCTTC
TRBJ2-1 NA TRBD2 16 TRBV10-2 CASVIHLAGRDNEQFF TGCGCCAGCGTGATACACTTAGCGGGGAGAGACAATGAGCAGTTCTTC
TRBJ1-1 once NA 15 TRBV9 CASSAAPHGNTEAFF TGTGCCAGCAGCGCCGCCCCCCACGGGAACACTGAAGCTTTCTTT
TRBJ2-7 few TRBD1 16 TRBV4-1 CASSQETGAVRYEQYF TGCGCCAGCAGCCAAGAGACAGGGGCGGTTCGTTACGAGCAGTACTTC
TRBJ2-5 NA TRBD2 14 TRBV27 CATQQTGGVGTQYF TGTGCCACACAACAGACGGGGGGGGTAGGGACCCAGTACTTC
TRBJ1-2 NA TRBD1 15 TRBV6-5 CASSYGGQGLYGYTF TGTGCCAGCAGCTACGGGGGACAGGGGTTATATGGCTACACCTTC
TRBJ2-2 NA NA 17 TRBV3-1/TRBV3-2 CASSKRGGLGGTGELFF TGTGCCAGCAGCAAAAGAGGAGGGCTAGGAGGCACCGGGGAGCTGTTTTTT
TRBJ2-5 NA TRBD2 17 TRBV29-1 CSVERIWASGNQETQYF TGCAGCGTTGAACGGATATGGGCTAGCGGGAACCAAGAGACCCAGTACTTC
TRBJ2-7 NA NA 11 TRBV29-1 CSARRGSEQYF TGCAGCGCCCGGCGGGGTAGCGAGCAGTACTTC
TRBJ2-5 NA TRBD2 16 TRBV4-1 CASSQARLAGSETQYF TGCGCCAGCAGCCAAGCTCGATTAGCGGGAAGTGAGACCCAGTACTTC
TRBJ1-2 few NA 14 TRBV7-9 CASSEATANYGYTF TGTGCCAGCAGCGAAGCGACAGCTAACTATGGCTACACCTTC
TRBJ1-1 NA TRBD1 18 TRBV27 CASSFHWTGTDRNTEAFF TGTGCCAGCAGTTTCCATTGGACAGGAACCGATCGGAACACTGAAGCTTTCTTT
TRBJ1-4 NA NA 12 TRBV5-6 CASRVGNEKLFF TGTGCCAGCAGGGTCGGGAATGAAAAACTGTTTTTT
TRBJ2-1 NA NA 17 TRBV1 CTSSQDLVGAEYNEQFF TGCACCAGCAGCCAAGATCTTGTCGGAGCCGAATACAATGAGCAGTTCTTC
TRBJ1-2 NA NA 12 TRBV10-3 CAISAQDYGYTF TGTGCCATCAGTGCCCAGGACTATGGCTACACCTTC
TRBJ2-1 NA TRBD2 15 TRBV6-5 CASSYLAGGYNEQFF TGTGCCAGCAGTTACCTTGCGGGAGGGTACAATGAGCAGTTCTTC
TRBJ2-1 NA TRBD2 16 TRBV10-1 CASSEFSGRGDNEQFF TGCGCCAGCAGTGAGTTTAGCGGGAGAGGGGACAATGAGCAGTTCTTC
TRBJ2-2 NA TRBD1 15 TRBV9 CASSGHRGWAGELFF TGTGCCAGCAGCGGCCACAGGGGTTGGGCCGGGGAGCTGTTTTTT
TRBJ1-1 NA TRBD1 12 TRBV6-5 CASSTTGAEAFF TGTGCCAGCAGCACTACAGGGGCTGAAGCTTTCTTT
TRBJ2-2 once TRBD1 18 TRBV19 CASSKVVLGQGFTGELFF TGTGCCAGTAGTAAGGTCGTTCTGGGACAGGGATTTACCGGGGAGCTGTTTTTT
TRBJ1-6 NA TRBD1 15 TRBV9 CASSVDGTGHSPLHF TGTGCCAGCAGCGTAGATGGGACAGGGCATTCACCCCTCCACTTT
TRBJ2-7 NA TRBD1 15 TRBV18 CASSVAGTGGYEQYF TGTGCCAGCTCAGTCGCCGGGACAGGGGGCTACGAGCAGTACTTC
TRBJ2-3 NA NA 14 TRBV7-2 CASSQGSGTDTQYF TGTGCCAGCAGTCAGGGGTCAGGCACAGATACGCAGTATTTT
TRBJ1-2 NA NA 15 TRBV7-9 CASSLGQEGNYGYTF TGTGCCAGCAGCTTAGGACAGGAAGGAAACTATGGCTACACCTTC
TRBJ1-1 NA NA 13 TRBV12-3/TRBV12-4 CASSSSGFLNAFF TGTGCCAGCAGTTCATCAGGGTTCCTGAATGCTTTCTTT
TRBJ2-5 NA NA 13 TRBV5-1 CASSSSSQETQYF TGCGCCAGCAGCTCGAGTAGCCAAGAGACCCAGTACTTC
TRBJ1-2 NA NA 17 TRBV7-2 CASSLDINGGSNYGYTF TGTGCCAGCAGCTTAGATATTAATGGAGGTTCTAACTATGGCTACACCTTC
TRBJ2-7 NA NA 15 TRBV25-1 CASSDPTRGDNEQYF TGTGCCAGCAGTGATCCTACCAGGGGGGACAACGAGCAGTACTTC
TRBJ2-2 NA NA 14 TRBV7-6 CASSLEQGTGELFF TGTGCCAGCAGCTTAGAGCAGGGGACCGGGGAGCTGTTTTTT
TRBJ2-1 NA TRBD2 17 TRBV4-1 CASSQASGRAWLDEQFF TGCGCCAGCAGCCAAGCTAGCGGGAGGGCCTGGTTGGATGAGCAGTTCTTC
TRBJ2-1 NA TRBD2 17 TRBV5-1 CASSPPFSGGAVNEQFF TGCGCCAGCAGCCCACCCTTTAGCGGGGGGGCAGTCAATGAGCAGTTCTTC
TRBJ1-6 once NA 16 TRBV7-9 CASQLGVLGARSPLHF TGTGCCAGCCAGCTGGGAGTACTGGGGGCGCGATCACCCCTCCACTTT